A single sample gave rise to the 7 T cell receptor beta chains below, sequenced in a study of blood T cell repertoires in COVID-19 (dated by TCRdb to the early 2020s). Library prep was done by the immunoSEQ multiplex PCR assay. TCRdb took this table from immuneACCESS and kept in-frame rearrangements with V and J called. Such tables lack part of the clones; where checked against another copy, unresolved V genes explain under half of the gap, and the rest is unexplained. This sample comprises about 150,000 clones, about nine tenths of them detected only once. The ten largest clones capture about 4.4% of the sample. The sequenced material came from PBMCs or T cells enriched from blood (not recorded which). The origin of the receptors is a man aged 45-65 years who had recovered from COVID-19.

The V call is TRBV4-2, the J call TRBJ1-1, with TRBD1 as a possible D gene (5 bases). V lost 3 bases and J lost 1, with 9 bases in between. CDR1 and CDR2 (germline): LGHNA, YNFKEQ. The CDR3 totals 14 residues. In DNA, the CDR3 is TGTGCCAGCAGCCACCTCGACAGGAACACTGAAGCTTTCTTT. Translated: CASSHLDRNTEAFF.

V is TRBV14 and J is TRBJ1-5, with D possibly TRBD1 on 5 matching bases. From germline, CDR1 is SGHDN and CDR2 FVKESK. Trimming removed 4 bases at V and 4 bases at J, with 8 bases between. This CDR3 is 13 amino acids long. The CDR3 DNA is TGTGCCAGCAGCCGGGGCTGGAATCAGCCCCAGCATTTT. It yields the protein CASSRGWNQPQHF.

This chain links TRBV5-4 with TRBJ2-5; maybe TRBD1 (5 bases). Trimming stripped 0 bases from V and 0 bases from J, with 9 bases between. The CDR3 sequence is 15 residues long. From germline, CDR1 is SGHNT and CDR2 YYREEE (reference sequence). In DNA form, the CDR3 reads TGTGCCAGCAGCTTGGGGCAGGGTAACCAAGAGACCCAGTACTTC. It translates to CASSLGQGNQETQYF.

The chain recombines TRBV5-5 with TRBJ1-2, with D perhaps TRBD1 (5 bases). Per germline, CDR1 SGHKS and CDR2 YYEKEE (reference sequence). The CDR3 spans 15 residues. The V end lost 3 bases, the J end lost 4 bases, and 16 bases lay between the germline ends. This CDR3 reads CASSYQDGGIYGYTF. The CDR3 bases are TGTGCCAGCAGCTATCAAGACGGGGGGATCTATGGCTACACCTTC.

This chain connects TRBV6-1 to TRBJ2-7, with 7 bases that match TRBD1. In germline, CDR1 is MNHNS, CDR2 SASEGT. V was pared by 3 bases and J by 0 bases, with 2 bases of the junction left unmatched. The CDR3 loop spans 14 amino acids. The CDR3 sequence is CASSDRDSSYEQYF. DNA for the CDR3: TGTGCCAGCAGTGACCGGGACAGCTCCTACGAGCAGTACTTC.

The chain has TRBV10-3 and TRBJ1-2; no reliable D call. The CDR3 sequence is 15 residues long. V lost 4 bases and J 5 bases, leaving 17 bases between the germline ends. The germline CDR1 and CDR2 sequences are ENHRY and SYGVKD. The CDR3 here is CAISAAIEGRYGYTF. CDR3 sequence (DNA): TGTGCCATCAGTGCGGCAATTGAGGGCAGATATGGCTACACCTTC.

This clone was counted only a few times. This chain joins TRBV6-6 and TRBJ2-1; 14 positions agree with TRBD2. Germline assignment: CDR1 MNHNY and CDR2 SVGAGI (reference sequence). The CDR3 totals 17 residues. The J segment lost 9 bases and the V segment lost 5 bases, leaving 12 bases of the junction unmatched. The CDR3 nucleotides read TGTGCCAGCAGTCACCTCTTGGGACTAGCGGGGGTTGGTGAGCAGTTCTTC. Amino acid sequence: CASSHLLGLAGVGEQFF.